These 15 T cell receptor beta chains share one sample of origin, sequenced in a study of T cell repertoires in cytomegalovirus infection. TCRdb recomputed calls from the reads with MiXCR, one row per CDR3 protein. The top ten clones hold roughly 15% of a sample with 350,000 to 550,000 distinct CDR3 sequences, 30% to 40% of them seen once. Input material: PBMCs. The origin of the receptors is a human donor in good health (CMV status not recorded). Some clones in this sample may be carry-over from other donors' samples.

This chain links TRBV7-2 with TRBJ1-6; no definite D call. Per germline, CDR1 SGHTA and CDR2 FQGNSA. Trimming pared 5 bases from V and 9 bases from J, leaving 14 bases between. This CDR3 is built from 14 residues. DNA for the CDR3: TGTGCCAGCAGCCCGGATAGGTCGCGTTCACCCCTCCACTTT. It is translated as CASSPDRSRSPLHF.

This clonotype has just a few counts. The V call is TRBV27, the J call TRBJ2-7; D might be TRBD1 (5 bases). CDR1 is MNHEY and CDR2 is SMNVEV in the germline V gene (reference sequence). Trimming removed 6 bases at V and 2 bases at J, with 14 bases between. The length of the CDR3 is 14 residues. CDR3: CASSLGRTTYEQYF. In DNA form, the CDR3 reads TGTGCCAGCAGCCTCGGACGGACAACCTACGAGCAGTACTTC.

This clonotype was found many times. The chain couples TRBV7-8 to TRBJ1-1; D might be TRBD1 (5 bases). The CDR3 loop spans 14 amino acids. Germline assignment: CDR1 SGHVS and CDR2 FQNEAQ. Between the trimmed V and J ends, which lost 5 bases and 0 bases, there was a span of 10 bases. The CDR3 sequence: CASSPWGVNTEAFF. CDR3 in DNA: TGTGCCAGCAGCCCCTGGGGGGTGAACACTGAAGCTTTCTTT.

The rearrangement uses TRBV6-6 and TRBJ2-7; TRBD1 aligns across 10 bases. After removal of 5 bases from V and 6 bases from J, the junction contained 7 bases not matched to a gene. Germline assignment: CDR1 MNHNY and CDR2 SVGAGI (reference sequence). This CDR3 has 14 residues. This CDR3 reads CASSLLRDRGEQYF. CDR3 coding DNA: TGTGCCAGCAGTCTCCTTAGGGACAGGGGCGAGCAGTACTTC.

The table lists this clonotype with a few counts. The CDR3 is CASRAGQQRYNEQFF. As DNA, the CDR3 is TGTGCCAGCAGAGCGGGACAGCAGAGGTATAATGAGCAGTTCTTC. The V gene is TRBV6-5, the J gene TRBJ2-1; D is tentatively TRBD1 or TRBD2 (7 bases each). The length of the CDR3 is 15 residues. Germline V CDR1 and CDR2: MNHEY, SVGAGI. V shed 6 bases and J shed 7 bases, with 19 bases lying between them.

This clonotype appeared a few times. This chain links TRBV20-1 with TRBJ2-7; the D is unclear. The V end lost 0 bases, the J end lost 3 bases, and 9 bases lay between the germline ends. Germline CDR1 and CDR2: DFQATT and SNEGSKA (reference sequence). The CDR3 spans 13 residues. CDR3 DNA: TGCAGTGCTAGAGATCGGCCATTCTACGAGCAGTACTTC. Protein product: CSARDRPFYEQYF.

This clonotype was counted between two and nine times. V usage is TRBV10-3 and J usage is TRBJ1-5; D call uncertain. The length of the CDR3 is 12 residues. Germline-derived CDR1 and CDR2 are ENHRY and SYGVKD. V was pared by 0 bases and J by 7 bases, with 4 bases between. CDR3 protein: CAISESGQPQHF. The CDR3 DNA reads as TGTGCCATCAGTGAGTCGGGGCAGCCCCAGCATTTT.

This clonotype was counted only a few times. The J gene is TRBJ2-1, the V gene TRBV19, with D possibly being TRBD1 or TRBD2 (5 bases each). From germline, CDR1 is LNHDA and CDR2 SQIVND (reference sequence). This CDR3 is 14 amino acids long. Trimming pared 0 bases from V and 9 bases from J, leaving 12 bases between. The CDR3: CASSIEVVGAEQFF. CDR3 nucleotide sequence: TGTGCCAGTAGTATAGAAGTCGTCGGGGCTGAGCAGTTCTTC.

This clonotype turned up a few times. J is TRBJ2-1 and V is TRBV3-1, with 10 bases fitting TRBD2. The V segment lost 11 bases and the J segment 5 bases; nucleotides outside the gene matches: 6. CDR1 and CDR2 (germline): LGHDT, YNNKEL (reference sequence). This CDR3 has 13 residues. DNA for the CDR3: TGTGCCTCCAGCGGGGGGGCCCACAATGAGCAGTTCTTC. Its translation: CASSGGAHNEQFF.

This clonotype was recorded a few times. The CDR3 loop reads CSASLAETPQETQYF. The CDR3 coding sequence is TGCAGTGCTTCCCTAGCGGAGACTCCCCAAGAGACCCAGTACTTC. V usage is TRBV20-1 and J usage is TRBJ2-5; TRBD2 matches at 7 bases. CDR3 length: 15 residues. Germline CDR1 is DFQATT and CDR2 is SNEGSKA (reference sequence). The junction had 10 bases not matched to a gene; V was cut back by 5 bases and J by 1 base.

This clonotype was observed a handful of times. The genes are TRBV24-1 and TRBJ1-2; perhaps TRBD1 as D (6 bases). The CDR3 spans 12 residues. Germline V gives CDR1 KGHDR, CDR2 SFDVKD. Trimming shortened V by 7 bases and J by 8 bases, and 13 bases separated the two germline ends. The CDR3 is CATSASGVGYTF. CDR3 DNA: TGTGCCACCAGCGCCTCAGGGGTCGGCTACACCTTC.

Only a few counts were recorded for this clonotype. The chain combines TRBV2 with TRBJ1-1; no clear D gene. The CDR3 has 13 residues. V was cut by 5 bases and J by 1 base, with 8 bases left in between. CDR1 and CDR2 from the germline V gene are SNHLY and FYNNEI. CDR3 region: CASSQWGNTEAFF. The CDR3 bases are TGTGCCAGCAGTCAATGGGGGAACACTGAAGCTTTCTTT.

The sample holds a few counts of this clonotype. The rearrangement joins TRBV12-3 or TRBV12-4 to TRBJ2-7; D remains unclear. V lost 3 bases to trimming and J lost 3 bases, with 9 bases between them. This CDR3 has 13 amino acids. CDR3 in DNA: TGTGCCAGCAGTTTCTTTGATATCTACGAGCAGTACTTC. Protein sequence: CASSFFDIYEQYF.

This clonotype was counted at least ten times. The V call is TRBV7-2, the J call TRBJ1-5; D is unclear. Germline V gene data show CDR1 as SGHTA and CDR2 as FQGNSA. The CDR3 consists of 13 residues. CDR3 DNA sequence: TGTGCGACCCGGGGAAGTAAAAATCAGCCCCAGCATTTT. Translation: CATRGSKNQPQHF.

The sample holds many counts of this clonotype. CDR3 protein: CASSRPPRTGGEKLFF. CDR3 nucleotide sequence: TGCGCCAGCAGCCGGCCTCCAAGGACAGGGGGCGAAAAACTGTTTTTT. The rearrangement uses TRBV4-1 and TRBJ1-4; 11 bases match TRBD1. This CDR3 is built from 16 residues. CDR1 and CDR2 from the germline V gene are MGHRA and YSYEKL. With 4 bases clipped from V and 8 bases from J, the junction kept 9 bases outside the gene matches.